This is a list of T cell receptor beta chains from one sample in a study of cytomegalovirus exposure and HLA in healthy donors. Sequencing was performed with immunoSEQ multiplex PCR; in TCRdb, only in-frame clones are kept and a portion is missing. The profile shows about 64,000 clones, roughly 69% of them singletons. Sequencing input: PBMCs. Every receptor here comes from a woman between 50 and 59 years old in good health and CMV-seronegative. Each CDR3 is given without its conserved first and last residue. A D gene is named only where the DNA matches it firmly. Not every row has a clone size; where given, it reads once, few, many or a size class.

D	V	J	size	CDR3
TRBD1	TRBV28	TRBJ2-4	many	ASSSRRGKNIQY
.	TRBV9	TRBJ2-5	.	ASSVGVGGSQETQY
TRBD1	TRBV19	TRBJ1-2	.	ASSSTGTANYGYT
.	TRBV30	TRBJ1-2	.	AWSRRRGADYGYT
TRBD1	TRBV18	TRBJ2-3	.	ASSPTGRADTQY
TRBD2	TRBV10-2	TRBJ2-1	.	ASSTGTSGIEQF
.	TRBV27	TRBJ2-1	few	ASSWGDSYNEQF
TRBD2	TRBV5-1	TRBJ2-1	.	ASSLDAGVTYNEQF
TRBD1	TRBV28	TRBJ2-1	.	ASMDRASSYNEQF
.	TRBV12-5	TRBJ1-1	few	ASGPQTVSGTEAF
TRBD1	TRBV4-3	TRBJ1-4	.	ASSRRTGVTNEKLF
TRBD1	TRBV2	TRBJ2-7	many	ASRQQGNSYEQY
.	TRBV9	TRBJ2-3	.	ASSGQPPGLTTQY
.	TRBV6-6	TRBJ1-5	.	ASRKQGDNQPQH
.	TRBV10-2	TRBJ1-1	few	ASSESRRSEAF
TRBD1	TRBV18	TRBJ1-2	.	ASSGQANYGYT
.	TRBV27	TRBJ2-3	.	ASSRRDSVGTDTQY
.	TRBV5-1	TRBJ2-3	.	ASSLADSPDTQY
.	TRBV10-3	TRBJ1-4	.	ATSLGPGGSNEKLF
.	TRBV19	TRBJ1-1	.	ASTTHFEAF
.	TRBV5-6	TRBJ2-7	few	ASSRTVYEQY
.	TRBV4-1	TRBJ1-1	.	ASSQDRSGSNTEAF
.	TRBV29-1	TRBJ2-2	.	SGRDYTGELF
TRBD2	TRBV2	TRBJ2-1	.	ASSDLSGSGDEQF
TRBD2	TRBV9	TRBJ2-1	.	ASSAGLAGTYNEQF
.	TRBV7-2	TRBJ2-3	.	ASSPGLLSTDTQY
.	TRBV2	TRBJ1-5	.	ASTGAHLNQPQH
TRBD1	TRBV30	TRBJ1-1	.	AWSEGARGPEAF
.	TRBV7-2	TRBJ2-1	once	ASSLEVRQGNEQF
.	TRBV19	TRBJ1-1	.	ASRRTANTEAF
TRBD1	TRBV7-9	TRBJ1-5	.	ASSFTGGQPQH
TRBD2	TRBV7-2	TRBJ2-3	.	ASSARAGGPSDTQY
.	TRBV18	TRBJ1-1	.	ASSPRGGGVNTEAF
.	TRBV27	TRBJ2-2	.	ASSRPSLTGELF
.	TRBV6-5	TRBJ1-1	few	ASSQSPPNTEAF
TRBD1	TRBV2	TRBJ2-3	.	ASSELPGTAGY
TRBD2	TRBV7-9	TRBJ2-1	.	ASSFPSGDYNEQF
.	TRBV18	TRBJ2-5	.	ASSPPGEETQY
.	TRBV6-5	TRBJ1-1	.	ASRATVHQAF
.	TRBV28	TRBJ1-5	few	ASIGDLNQPQH
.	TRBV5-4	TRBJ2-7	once	ASSLAGRSYEQY
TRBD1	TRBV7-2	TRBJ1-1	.	ASSLRGQSTEAF
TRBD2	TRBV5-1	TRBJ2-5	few	ASSLNVRTSGWETQY
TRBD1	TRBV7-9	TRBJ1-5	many	ASSRRPRDRGSNQPQH
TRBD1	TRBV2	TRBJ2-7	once	ASSGQGATDEQY
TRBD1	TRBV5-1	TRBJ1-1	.	ASSSQGAVAEAF
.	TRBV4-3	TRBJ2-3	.	ASSPVLGSTDTQY
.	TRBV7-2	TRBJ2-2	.	ASSLAQGRGELF
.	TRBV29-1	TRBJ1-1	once	SVDRQQNTEAF
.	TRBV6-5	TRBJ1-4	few	ASRIGGVEEKLF
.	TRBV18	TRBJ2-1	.	ASSPTPGDEQF
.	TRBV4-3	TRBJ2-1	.	ASSQGGSSYNEQF
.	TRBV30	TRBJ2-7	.	AWSQSYEQY
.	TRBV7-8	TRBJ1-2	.	ASSADQGTYGYT